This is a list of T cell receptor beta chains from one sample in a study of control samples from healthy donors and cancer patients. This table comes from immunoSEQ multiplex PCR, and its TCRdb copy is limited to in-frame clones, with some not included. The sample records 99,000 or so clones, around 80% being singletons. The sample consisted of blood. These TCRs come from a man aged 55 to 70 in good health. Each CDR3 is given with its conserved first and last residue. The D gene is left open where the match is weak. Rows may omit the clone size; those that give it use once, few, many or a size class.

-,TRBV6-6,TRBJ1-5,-,CASSYEFGISQPQHF,TGTGCCAGCAGTTACGAGTTCGGAATCTCTCAGCCCCAGCATTTT
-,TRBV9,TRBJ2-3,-,CASSVEPAITDTQYF,TGTGCCAGCAGCGTAGAACCAGCGATCACAGATACGCAGTATTTT
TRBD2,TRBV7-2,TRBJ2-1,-,CASSLGLLNEQFF,TGTGCCAGCAGCCTGGGACTATTAAATGAGCAGTTCTTC
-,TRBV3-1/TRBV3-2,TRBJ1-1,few,CASSQGQPELNTEAFF,TGTGCCAGCAGCCAAGGACAACCTGAATTGAACACTGAAGCTTTCTTT
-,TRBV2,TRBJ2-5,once,CASSGLDLGILRPETQYF,TGTGCCAGCAGCGGCTTAGACCTGGGGATCCTACGCCCAGAGACCCAGTACTTC
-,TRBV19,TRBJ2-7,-,CASSPRTGTREQYF,TGTGCCAGTAGTCCTAGGACAGGGACTAGAGAGCAGTACTTC
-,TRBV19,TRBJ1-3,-,CASSGLQGRSSGNTIYF,TGTGCCAGTAGTGGCCTACAGGGAAGGAGCTCTGGAAACACCATATATTTT
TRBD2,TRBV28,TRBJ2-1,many,CASTPGGRVTHEQFF,TGTGCCAGCACCCCCGGCGGGAGGGTCACCCATGAGCAGTTCTTC
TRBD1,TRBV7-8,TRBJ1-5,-,CASSRDSNTGAQPQHF,TGTGCCAGCAGCAGGGACAGCAACACCGGTGCCCAGCCCCAGCATTTT
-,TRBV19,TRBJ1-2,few,CASSITRAGGYTF,TGTGCCAGTAGTATAACGAGGGCCGGTGGCTACACCTTC
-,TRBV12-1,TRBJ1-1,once,CASSDTGGCANTEAFF,TGTGCCAGCAGCGACACAGGGGGCTGTGCTAACACTGAAGCTTTCTTT